Included here is one T cell receptor (beta chain) sequence, with context. What it recognizes is unknown. The PCR employed 60 Vbeta primers together with 13 Jbeta primers. Here immunoSEQ multiplex PCR was the method, and the copy in TCRdb shows in-frame clones only, minus some. The sample has around 67,000 clones, around 76% seen once. The CDR3 length is 13 residues. The germline CDR1 and CDR2 sequences are SQVTM and ANQGSEA. V gave up 6 bases and J gave up 3 bases, with 15 bases separating them. These data belong to a study of cytomegalovirus exposure and HLA in healthy donors. General study points: Productive rates of about 87% or about 30% were seen for most TCR beta V segments in an earlier analysis.

This receptor was identified in a woman under 40 in good health and CMV-seropositive. V is TRBV29-1 and J is TRBJ2-7, with D maybe TRBD1 (6 bases). The specimen sequenced was PBMCs. CDR3 loop: CSVDSKGNYEQYF. The DNA for the CDR3 is TGCAGCGTGGACAGCAAAGGGAACTACGAGCAGTACTTC.